The sequence of this TCR beta chain was determined in a study of pediatric ulcerative colitis. Assay: immunoSEQ multiplex PCR; the TCRdb copy retains only in-frame clones and omits some. The sample has more than 50,000 clones, about 90% seen once. Looked up from germline, CDR1 is SGHRS and CDR2 is YFSETQ. Trimming shortened V by 4 bases and J by 1 base, and 15 bases separated the two germline ends. The CDR3 extends over 15 amino acids. This chain connects TRBV5-1 to TRBJ2-7, with TRBD2 as a possible D gene (6 bases). This sequence was found in a boy younger than 18 who was a control in a study of pediatric ulcerative colitis. The specimen sequenced was blood. In nucleotides, the CDR3 is TGCGCCAGCAGCCAGGACGCTGGGGGGTCCTACGAGCAGTACTTC. Residues: CASSQDAGGSYEQYF.